The following is a TCR beta chain sequence with its context. Its cognate antigen has yet to be identified. It has no much larger one-base neighbor in the sample; base qualities were not kept. Without any cell sorting, total RNA and DNA were extracted together from approximately 20-30 mg of bulk tissue using the AllPrep DNA/RNA mini kit. Five patients with histopathologically diagnosed primary liver carcinoma underwent surgical resection in China between late 2015 and March 2016. At the time of sampling, the patients had chronic HBV infection and had not received any treatment. Five spatially separated regions were sampled per tumor: superior, inferior, left-lateral and right-lateral poles, plus the tumor centre. Histological examination found more than 80% viable tumor cells in every tumor sample. Each fresh piece of tumor and adjacent tissue was cut in two, with one half stored in RNAlater at -80 degrees C and the other half sent for histology.

A constant-region primer and ProtoScript II reverse transcriptase were used to reverse-transcribe TCRbeta-specific cDNA from approximately 450 ng total RNA. Construction of the TCRbeta libraries relied on three nested rounds of multiplex PCR, following a slightly modified ARM-PCR procedure. The first two PCR rounds used multiplex TRBV1-TRBV30 forward primers with a Cbeta reverse primer, each for about 10 cycles. Sample barcodes and Illumina adapters were added in a final 25-cycle PCR with Deep VentR polymerase. Before sequencing, amplicons between 200 and 500 bp were purified from gel using a QIAquick gel extraction kit. An Illumina HiSeq 2500 was used to sequence the TCRbeta amplicons, generating 250-bp paired-end reads. As for the original processing: To recover full CDR3 sequences, reads were quality-trimmed using Trimmomatic v0.33 and paired reads were then merged using FLASH v1.2.11. MiGEC v1.2.1b assigned V, D and J germline segments to the rearranged TCRbeta sequences. Clonotype statistics and Shannon-Wiener diversity indices were computed with VDJtools v1.0.0. To cut down on sampling bias, every analysis after diversity analysis relied on just the 250 most abundant clonotypes from each sample. TCRdb passed the public sequencing reads through fastp at Q25 and MiXCR, retaining productive beta sequences. A single entry per CDR3 protein holds the most common genes and DNA from its merged rows. These V and J calls are TCRdb output, not the study's own analysis. The sample records approximately 120,000 distinct CDR3 sequences, approximately 64% of which are singletons. The top ten clonotypes cover 8.4% of the sample.

This sample is drawn from a study of tumor-infiltrating lymphocytes in primary liver carcinoma (dated by TCRdb to the late 2010s). In terms of the full investigation: Of the five patients (three men and two women, aged 30 to 69 years), four had hepatocellular carcinoma and one had combined HCC and intrahepatic cholangiocarcinoma. Technical replicate repertoires showed high reproducibility, with mean shared-clone rates about 0.86 and correlation coefficients above 0.95. For each liver tumor, the study sampled five regions along with adjacent normal tissue and blood, and applied TCRbeta repertoire sequencing, expression microarrays and whole-exome sequencing. A total of around 35 specimens from 5 patients went through TCRbeta repertoire sequencing, namely 25 tumor regions, 5 adjacent noncancerous liver tissues and 5 peripheral blood samples. Roughly 3.5 to 8 million productive TCRbeta reads were obtained per sample, and no significant difference in read depth was found between tissue types. To link TCRbeta repertoire diversity with the local molecular phenotype, the roughly 23 tumor region samples were profiled using Agilent mRNA microarrays. The five patients had tumors of stage T1-T3 N0M0, with maximum diameters ranging from about 4.2 to 11 cm. What the research found in general, with its limitations: Only about 7.5-24% of top clones were found in all five regions of a tumor, suggesting spatial heterogeneity of tumor-infiltrating T cells. Because the samples were bulk and unsorted, CD4+ and CD8+ T cell repertoires could not be compared. Only the TCR beta chain was sequenced, so true repertoire diversity is likely underestimated because unpaired alpha chains were not captured. The study included only four or five patients, and the authors note findings should be validated in a larger study. Pairs of tumor regions showed greater repertoire overlap (mean around 36%) than tumor-adjacent pairs (roughly 17%) or tumor-blood pairs (roughly 15%), which is consistent with antigen-driven expansion. Compared with blood, tumors had a significantly larger share of the repertoire taken up by the top 250 clones (p = 0.039).

CDR1 and CDR2 were assigned from the germline V gene as SGHRS and YFSETQ. From cysteine to phenylalanine, the CDR3 is 12 amino acids long. CDR3 DNA is the only sequence kept; it has 36 bases, read in frame from the first base. At the junction V is shortened by 4 bases and J by 13 bases; bases outside the gene matches: 9. This TCR came from a woman aged 55-70 years with primary liver carcinoma and hepatitis B virus infection. The source material was liver tumor tissue from sampling region 3. According to the study, the label for this sample's cell subset or site signals: tumor region T3, left-lateral pole. The chain is encoded by TRBV5-1 joined to TRBJ2-5; a stretch of 8 junction bases matches TRBD1. The nucleotide sequence is given as TGCGCCAGCAGCGCGGACAGGGCACTCAGGTACTTC. Its protein product is CASSADRALRYF.